These 3 T cell receptor beta chains were sequenced from one sample in a study of siplizumab effects on memory and regulatory T cells. Method: immunoSEQ multiplex PCR; TCRdb's copy keeps in-frame clones and lacks some. Of some 100,000 clones in the sample, around 95% are singletons; the top ten hold under 0.65%. What was sequenced was Tregs sorted from blood. These receptors originate from a human donor in good health.

This clone turned up a few times. The junction departs from germline at one end; a sequencing error may be responsible. This sequence joins TRBV9 and TRBJ2-3; D gene unclear. This CDR3 comprises 8 residues. Germline CDR1 SGDLS, CDR2 YYNGEE. CDR3 coding DNA: TGTGCCAGCAGCCTTGTTCGATTT. Its protein is CASSLVRF.

The rearrangement joins TRBV5-1 to TRBJ2-5, with a weak D call TRBD2 (6 bases). V lost 4 bases and J lost 2, with 15 bases in between. CDR3 size: 15 residues. Per the germline V gene, CDR1 is SGHRS and CDR2 is YFSETQ. CDR3 sequence (DNA): TGCGCCAGCAGCACGGCCCTAGCGCCTCAAGAGACCCAGTACTTC. Translation: CASSTALAPQETQYF.

The sample holds one count of this clone. The chain links TRBV5-4 to TRBJ2-6; D unclear. The CDR3 runs to 18 residues. Germline V gives CDR1 SGHNT, CDR2 YYREEE (reference sequence). Trimming took off 6 bases at V and 0 bases at J, with 19 bases between the two ends. The CDR3 reads CASTHRRVMGSGANVLTF. CDR3 DNA: TGTGCCAGCACCCACCGTAGGGTAATGGGCTCTGGGGCCAACGTCCTGACTTTC. Together with reference TRBV5-4 and TRBJ2-6, the CDR3 gives the full variable domain: ETGVTQSPTHLIKTRGQQVTLRCSSQSGHNTVSWYQQALGQGPQFIFQYYREEENGRGNFPPRFSGLQFPNYSSELNVNALELDDSALYLCASTHRRVMGSGANVLTFGAGSRLTVL.